These 20 T cell receptor beta chains originate from one sample sequenced in a study of early T cells in non-severe SARS-CoV-2 infection (dated by TCRdb to the early 2020s). The method was 5' RACE. Instrument used: NextSeq 500. TCRdb redid the processing of the public reads, applying fastp at Q25 and MiXCR, and retained in-frame beta chains. Every distinct CDR3 protein forms one entry, paired with its most common genes and DNA. This sample lists about 28,000 distinct CDR3 sequences; 6% were detected once. Of the sample, approximately 30% falls within the top ten clones. The starting material was whole blood, obtained at baseline. These receptors were taken from an adult who was a healthcare worker with PCR-confirmed SARS-CoV-2 infection or an uninfected control (not recorded which).

This clonotype is medium-sized within its sample. The chain is built from TRBV7-3 and TRBJ2-3, with D perhaps assigned TRBD1 or TRBD2 (6 bases each). CDR3 length: 15 residues. Between the trimmed V and J ends, which lost 3 bases and 2 bases, there was a span of 12 bases. CDR1 is SGHTA and CDR2 is FQGTGA in the germline V gene. The CDR3 nucleotides are TGTGCCAGCAGCTTGGGCGGGACACACACAGATACGCAGTATTTT. Translation: CASSLGGTHTDTQYF.

This clonotype was detected many times. The rearrangement joins TRBV12-3 or TRBV12-4 to TRBJ1-6; a weak D match, TRBD1 (5 bases). The CDR3 runs to 13 residues. V lost 3 bases, J lost 10 bases, and 10 bases lay in between. CDR3 coding DNA: TGTGCCAGCAGTTTTATCCGACAGTCACCCCTCCACTTT. Protein: CASSFIRQSPLHF.

This clonotype occurred many times. The genes are TRBV12-3 or TRBV12-4 and TRBJ1-3; 12 nucleotides align to TRBD1. Losses at the gene ends were 3 bases for V and 16 bases for J; bases not matched to a gene: 13. The CDR3 extends over 15 amino acids. The CDR3 DNA follows: TGTGCCAGCAGTTTGGACCATGGGACAGGGGGCGCAGGGTATTTT. It encodes CASSLDHGTGGAGYF.

This clonotype was recorded at least ten times. The rearrangement joins TRBV5-1 to TRBJ2-3, with unresolved D. Trimming left V 0 bases short and J 0 bases short, with 5 bases between. CDR1 is SGHRS, CDR2 YFSETQ, per germline. This CDR3 contains 14 residues. DNA for the CDR3: TGCGCCAGCAGCTTGGGGGCTAGCACAGATACGCAGTATTTT. Protein product: CASSLGASTDTQYF.

This clonotype was seen only a few times. The chain couples TRBV11-2 to TRBJ2-2; D gene uncertain. Germline lookup yields CDR1 SGHAT and CDR2 FQNNGV. Trimming took 0 bases from V and 7 from J, leaving 6 bases between them. The CDR3 loop spans 13 amino acids. In nucleotides, the CDR3 is TGTGCCAGCAGCTTAGATCTGGTCGGGGAGCTGTTTTTT. It codes for CASSLDLVGELFF. Full variable domain (outside the CDR3, taken from reference TRBV11-2 and TRBJ2-2): EAGVAQSPRYKIIEKRQSVAFWCNPISGHATLYWYQQILGQGPKLLIQFQNNGVVDDSQLPKDRFSAERLKGVDSTLKIQPAKLEDSAVYLCASSLDLVGELFFGEGSRLTVL.

Ten or more counts support this clonotype. The V and J genes are TRBV9 and TRBJ2-5; D gene unclear. Germline-derived CDR1 and CDR2 are SGDLS and YYNGEE. V was clipped by 0 bases and J by 2 bases, with 8 bases between them. This CDR3 comprises 14 residues. The CDR3 DNA sequence: TGTGCCAGCAGCGTAGTCGGAGAACAAGAGACCCAGTACTTC. Protein sequence: CASSVVGEQETQYF.

This clonotype was recorded once. The rearrangement links TRBV11-2 to TRBJ2-7; D is possibly TRBD1 (6 bases). Germline values: CDR1 SGHAT, CDR2 FQNNGV. The CDR3 contains 13 residues. The V and J ends lost 5 bases and 3 bases respectively, with 11 bases between them. CDR3 nucleotide sequence: TGTGCCAGCAGCCCAACAGGGAGCTACGAGCAGTACTTC. This translates into CASSPTGSYEQYF.

This clonotype was found a few times. The CDR3 sequence: CAWTRDSYPHEQFF. The CDR3 nucleotides are TGTGCCTGGACCCGGGACTCCTACCCCCATGAGCAGTTCTTC. J is TRBJ2-1 and V is TRBV30; D may be TRBD2 (6 bases). CDR1 is GTSNPN, CDR2 SVGIG, per germline (reference sequence). CDR3 length equals 14 residues. V was shortened by 4 bases and J by 8 bases, with 18 bases between the two germline ends. Full variable domain (outside the CDR3, taken from reference TRBV30 and TRBJ2-1): SQTIHQWPATLVQPVGSPLSLECTVEGTSNPNLYWYRQAAGRGLQLLFYSVGIGQISSEVPQNLSASRPQDRQFILSSKKLLLSDSGFYLCAWTRDSYPHEQFFGPGTRLTVL.

This clonotype was recorded many times. The V and J genes are TRBV9 and TRBJ2-2, with 15 bases identical to TRBD2. The germline gives CDR1 SGDLS, CDR2 YYNGEE. V shed 0 bases, J shed 1 base, and the junction held 1 base outside the gene matches. The CDR3 has 18 residues. CDR3 nucleotide sequence: TGTGCCAGCAGCGTAGAGGGACTAGCGGGAGGGAACACCGGGGAGCTGTTTTTT. Translation: CASSVEGLAGGNTGELFF.

The table lists this clonotype with many counts. The V and J genes are TRBV7-2 and TRBJ2-7, with D maybe TRBD2 (6 bases). The V end lost 5 bases, the J end lost 9 bases, and 11 bases lay between the germline ends. The CDR3 runs 11 residues. The germline CDR1 and CDR2 sequences are SGHTA and FQGNSA. The chain's CDR3 is CASSQEGGQYF. The CDR3 DNA reads TGTGCCAGCAGCCAGGAGGGAGGGCAGTACTTC.

This clonotype was recorded at least ten times. The J gene is TRBJ2-5, the V gene TRBV12-3 or TRBV12-4, with 11 bases that match TRBD1. CDR3 length: 15 residues. The V and J ends lost 6 bases and 5 bases, in that order; junction bases with no gene match: 8. CDR3 in amino acids: CASSLGQGARETQYF. CDR3 sequence (DNA): TGTGCCAGCAGCCTAGGACAGGGGGCGCGGGAGACCCAGTACTTC.

This clonotype was counted many times. V gene TRBV10-3 combines with J gene TRBJ1-1, with TRBD1 matching 12 bases. The length of the CDR3 is 15 residues. The V gene's germline CDR1 is ENHRY and CDR2 SYGVKD. V lost 6 bases to trimming and J lost 4 bases; unmatched junction nucleotides: 6. The CDR3 sequence: CAIRTGQGAGTEAFF. CDR3 DNA: TGTGCCATCAGGACGGGACAGGGGGCAGGCACTGAAGCTTTCTTT.

V gene TRBV12-3 or TRBV12-4 combines with J gene TRBJ1-3; no reliable D call. The CDR3 consists of 15 residues. Trimming cost V 7 bases and J 1 base, with 14 bases left between them. The CDR3 protein is CASTLSDSSGNTIYF. CDR3 nucleotides: TGTGCCAGCACCCTCTCGGATAGTTCTGGAAACACCATATATTTT.

This clonotype was seen only a few times. A junction boundary mismatches the germline segment, possibly from a read error. The CDR3 DNA is TGCAGTGCTAGAGTTTACACCGGAGAGCTGTTTTTT. This gives the protein CSARVYTGELFF. The chain recombines TRBV20-1 with TRBJ2-2; D gene uncertain. CDR3 length: 12 residues. Looked up from germline, CDR1 is DFQATT and CDR2 is SNEGSKA (reference sequence).

This clonotype was observed at least ten times. This chain uses TRBV6-2 or TRBV6-3 with TRBJ1-2, with a possible D match to TRBD1 (5 bases). This CDR3 spans 15 amino acids. Germline V gene data show CDR1 as MNHEY and CDR2 as SVGEGT. Trimming removed 4 bases from V and 8 bases from J, with 20 bases in between. The DNA of the CDR3 is TGTGCCAGCAGTTCCGCCGGGACGGGAATGGGCGGCTACACCTTC. Residues: CASSSAGTGMGGYTF.

This clonotype was found a few times. This chain uses TRBV6-2 or TRBV6-3 with TRBJ2-3, with 12 bases aligning to TRBD2. CDR1 is MNHEY, CDR2 SVGEGT, per germline. After removal of 5 bases from V and 5 bases from J, the junction contained 8 bases not matched to a gene. The CDR3 covers 16 residues. The CDR3 sequence is CASSPGLAGLGDTQYF. CDR3 DNA sequence: TGTGCCAGCAGTCCCGGACTAGCGGGGCTTGGAGATACGCAGTATTTT.

Only a few counts were recorded for this clonotype. The chain carries TRBV4-2 and TRBJ2-1, with TRBD2 identical over 10 bases. There are 21 residues in the CDR3. Trimming at V came to 3 bases and at J to 0 bases, leaving 17 bases not matched to a gene. Germline-derived CDR1 and CDR2 are LGHNA and YNFKEQ. CDR3 protein: CASSQGPGVAGGGSSYNEQFF. The CDR3 DNA is TGTGCCAGCAGCCAGGGGCCGGGGGTAGCGGGGGGCGGAAGCTCCTACAATGAGCAGTTCTTC.

In this sample, this clonotype turned up many times. The chain joins TRBV19 to TRBJ2-2, with D tentatively TRBD1 (6 bases). Trimming took off 4 bases at V and 0 bases at J, with 15 bases between the two ends. In germline, CDR1 is LNHDA, CDR2 SQIVND (reference sequence). This CDR3 contains 17 residues. As DNA, the CDR3 is TGTGCCAGTAGTAATAAACCAGGGGACACGAACACCGGGGAGCTGTTTTTT. Residues: CASSNKPGDTNTGELFF.

This clonotype was seen many times. This rearrangement joins TRBV7-3 to TRBJ2-1, with a possible D match to TRBD1 (5 bases). This CDR3 spans 15 amino acids. Trimming took 1 base from V and 2 from J, leaving 9 bases between them. Per germline, CDR1 SGHTA and CDR2 FQGTGA. Written as DNA, the CDR3 is TGTGCCAGCAGCTTAAACAGGTCCCCCTACAATGAGCAGTTCTTC. It specifies CASSLNRSPYNEQFF.

This clonotype was detected only a few times. The genes are TRBV10-3 and TRBJ2-1, with D possibly TRBD1 on 6 matching bases. V dropped 5 bases and J dropped 8 bases, with 16 bases sitting between them. CDR3 length: 14 residues. Germline V gene lookup returns CDR1 ENHRY and CDR2 SYGVKD. CDR3 amino acids: CAISRRTVGDEQFF. The CDR3 nucleotides are TGTGCCATCAGTCGGCGGACAGTTGGGGATGAGCAGTTCTTC.